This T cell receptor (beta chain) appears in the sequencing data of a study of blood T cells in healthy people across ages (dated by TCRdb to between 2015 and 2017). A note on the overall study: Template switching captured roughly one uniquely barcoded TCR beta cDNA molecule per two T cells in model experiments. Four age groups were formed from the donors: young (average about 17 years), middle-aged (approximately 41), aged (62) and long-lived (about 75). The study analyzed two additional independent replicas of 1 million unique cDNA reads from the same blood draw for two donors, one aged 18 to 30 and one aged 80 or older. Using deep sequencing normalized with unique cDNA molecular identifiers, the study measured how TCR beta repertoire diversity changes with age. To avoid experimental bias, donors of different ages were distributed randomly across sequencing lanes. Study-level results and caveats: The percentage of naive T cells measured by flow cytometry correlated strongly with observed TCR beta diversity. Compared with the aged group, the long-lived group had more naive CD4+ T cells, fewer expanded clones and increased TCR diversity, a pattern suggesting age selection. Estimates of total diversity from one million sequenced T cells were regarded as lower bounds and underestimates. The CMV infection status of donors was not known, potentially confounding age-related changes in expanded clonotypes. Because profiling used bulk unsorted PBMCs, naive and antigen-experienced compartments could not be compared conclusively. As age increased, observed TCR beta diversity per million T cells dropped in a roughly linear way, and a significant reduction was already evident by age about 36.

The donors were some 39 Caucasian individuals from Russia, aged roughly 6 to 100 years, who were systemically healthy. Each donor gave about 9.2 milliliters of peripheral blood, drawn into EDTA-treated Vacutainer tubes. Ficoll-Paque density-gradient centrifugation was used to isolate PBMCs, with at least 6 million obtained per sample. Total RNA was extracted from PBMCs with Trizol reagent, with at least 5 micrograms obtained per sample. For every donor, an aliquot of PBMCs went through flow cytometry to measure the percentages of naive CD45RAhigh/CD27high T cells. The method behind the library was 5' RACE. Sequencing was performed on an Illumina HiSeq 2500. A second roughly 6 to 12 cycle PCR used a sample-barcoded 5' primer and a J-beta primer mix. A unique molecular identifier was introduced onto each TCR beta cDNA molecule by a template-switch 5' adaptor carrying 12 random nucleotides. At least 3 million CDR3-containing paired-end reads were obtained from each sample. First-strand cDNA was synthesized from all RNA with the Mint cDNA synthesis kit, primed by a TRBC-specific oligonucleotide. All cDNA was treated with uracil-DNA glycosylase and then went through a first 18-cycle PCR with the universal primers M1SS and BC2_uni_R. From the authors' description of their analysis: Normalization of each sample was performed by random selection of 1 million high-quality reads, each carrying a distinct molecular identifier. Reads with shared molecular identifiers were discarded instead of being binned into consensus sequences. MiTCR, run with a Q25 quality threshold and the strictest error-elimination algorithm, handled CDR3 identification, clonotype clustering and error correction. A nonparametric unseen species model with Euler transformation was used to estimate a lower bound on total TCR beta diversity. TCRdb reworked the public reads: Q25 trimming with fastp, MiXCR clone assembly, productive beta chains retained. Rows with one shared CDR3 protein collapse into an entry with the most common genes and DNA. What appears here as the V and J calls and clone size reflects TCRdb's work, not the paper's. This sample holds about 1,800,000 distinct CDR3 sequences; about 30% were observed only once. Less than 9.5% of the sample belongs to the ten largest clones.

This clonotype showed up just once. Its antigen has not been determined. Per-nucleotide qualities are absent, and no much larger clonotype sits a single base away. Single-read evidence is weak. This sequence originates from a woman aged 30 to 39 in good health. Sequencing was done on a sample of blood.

The CDR3 amino acid sequence is: CASSHRTSNTEAFF. The DNA reads as follows: TGCGCCAGCAGCCATAGGACATCTAACACTGAAGCTTTCTTT. Here the chain combines TRBV4-1 and TRBJ1-1, with TRBD1 tentatively as D gene (5 bases match). Including cysteine and phenylalanine, the CDR3 has 14 amino acids. Of all the DNA, just the CDR3 is kept, 42 bases in frame from base 1. The junction carries 10 bases between V and J, which are trimmed by 3 bases and 2 bases respectively. From a lookup of the germline V gene, CDR1 and CDR2 are MGHRA and YSYEKL.